The 8 T cell receptor beta chains reported below all come from one sample, sequenced in a study of shared clonotypes between healthy human individuals (dated by TCRdb to about 2020). The receptor library was made with the immunoSEQ multiplex PCR assay. TCRdb's version of the immuneACCESS table is confined to in-frame rearrangements and falls short of the full clone set. An unresolved V gene accounts for under half of the shortfall where checked; the remainder is of unknown origin. This sample holds a few hundred thousand clones; 87% were observed only once. Roughly 17% of the sample goes to the ten largest clones. Source material: memory CD8+ T cells sorted from blood. The cell subset or site label on this specimen signifies: CD45RO+ cells pooled with CCR7-negative TemRA cells. Source of these receptors: a man younger than 35 in good health.

This chain links TRBV4-1 with TRBJ1-1, with 8 bases identical to TRBD1. Trimming cost V 3 bases and J 1 base; bases outside gene matches: 4. The CDR3 is made up of 15 amino acids. CDR1 and CDR2 from the germline V gene are MGHRA and YSYEKL. The CDR3 region is CASSQAGTGNTEAFF. The CDR3 DNA is TGCGCCAGCAGCCAGGCCGGGACAGGGAACACTGAAGCTTTCTTT.

The chain employs TRBV28 and TRBJ1-1, with D possibly matching TRBD1 (6 bases). CDR1 is MDHEN and CDR2 is SYDVKM in the germline V gene. Between the trimmed V and J ends, which lost 5 bases and 5 bases, there was a span of 21 bases. The CDR3 runs 16 residues. The CDR3 loop reads CASSGISLLQGTEAFF. DNA of the CDR3: TGTGCCAGCAGTGGGATCTCACTCCTTCAGGGGACTGAAGCTTTCTTT.

This clone was counted once. The chain recombines TRBV6-6 with TRBJ2-7; 8 bases are shared with TRBD2. This CDR3 is built from 16 residues. The germline V gene has CDR1 MNHNY and CDR2 SVGAGI (reference sequence). V trimming: 5 bases; J trimming: 0 bases; junction bases outside the gene matches: 9. The CDR3 loop reads CASSGGLAGSSYEQYF. DNA for the CDR3: TGTGCCAGCAGTGGTGGGCTAGCGGGTAGCTCCTACGAGCAGTACTTC.

This clone appeared once. The chain is built from TRBV27 and TRBJ2-1; D is uncertain. In germline, CDR1 is MNHEY, CDR2 SMNVEV (reference sequence). The CDR3 is 14 amino acids. V lost 0 bases to trimming and J lost 9 bases, with 12 bases between them. The CDR3 bases are TGTGCCAGCAGTTTATCCCCACCGGTAACTGAGCAGTTCTTC. Protein: CASSLSPPVTEQFF.

V gene TRBV6-1 combines with J gene TRBJ1-6; D unresolved. The germline gives CDR1 MNHNS, CDR2 SASEGT. Trimming removed 2 bases from V and 6 bases from J, with 11 bases in between. CDR3 length: 15 residues. CDR3: CASSEYTMANSPLHF. In DNA form, the CDR3 reads TGTGCCAGCAGTGAATACACCATGGCTAATTCACCCCTCCACTTT.

This sequence joins TRBV6-5 and TRBJ2-5, with 11 bases aligning to TRBD2. Per the germline V gene, CDR1 is MNHEY and CDR2 is SVGAGI. The V and J ends lost 6 bases and 3 bases, in that order; junction bases with no gene match: 3. CDR3 length equals 14 residues. The CDR3 sequence: CASRMGLAEETQYF. The CDR3, as DNA: TGTGCCAGCAGAATGGGACTAGCGGAAGAGACCCAGTACTTC.

The CDR3 nucleotides read TGTGCCAGCAGCCCACTAGCGGGAGGGAGAGAGACCCAGTACTTC. Protein sequence: CASSPLAGGRETQYF. The rearrangement links TRBV5-6 to TRBJ2-5, with TRBD2 identical over 13 bases. The CDR3 sequence is 15 residues long. The ends lost 4 bases at V and 4 bases at J; junction bases unmatched: 4. Germline V gene lookup returns CDR1 SGHDT and CDR2 YYEEEE. Full variable domain (rest looked up from reference TRBV5-6 and TRBJ2-5): DAGVTQSPTHLIKTRGQQVTLRCSPKSGHDTVSWYQQALGQGPQFIFQYYEEEERQRGNFPDRFSGHQFPNYSSELNVNALLLGDSALYLCASSPLAGGRETQYFGPGTRLLVL.

This clone was seen a handful of times. The chain has TRBV27 and TRBJ1-2, with a tentative D call TRBD1 (6 bases). The CDR3 has 14 amino acids. The V end was cut by 6 bases, the J end by 2 bases, with 13 bases between. Germline V gene lookup returns CDR1 MNHEY and CDR2 SMNVEV (reference sequence). CDR3 in amino acids: CASSRGRANYGYTF. The CDR3 nucleotides are TGTGCCAGCAGCAGGGGCAGAGCGAACTATGGCTACACCTTC.